This paragraph reports one T cell receptor beta chain. The antigen remains undetermined. The sample is drawn from a study of cytotoxic CD8 clonotypes in ibrutinib-treated CLL. About the study: Partial response occurred in approximately 24 patients and complete response in 2; at median about 72 months, approximately 14 remained remitted and about 12 progressed.

The germline V gene has CDR1 SEHNR and CDR2 FQNEAQ (reference sequence). The V and J ends lost 7 bases and 1 base respectively, with 13 bases between them. The CDR3 is 15 residues long. The study, taken as a whole, reports: The study sampled sustained-remission and progressing patients at different times.

The method was immunoSEQ multiplex PCR; TCRdb's version includes in-frame clones alone and lacks a portion of them. The repertoire has about 92,000 clones, roughly 80% of them found once; the top ten carry around 25%. Source: PBMCs, taken after 24 months of ibrutinib treatment. The clonotype originates from a human donor with chronic lymphocytic leukemia. The chain recombines TRBV7-9 with TRBJ2-2; D is possibly TRBD1 or TRBD2 (6 bases each). The CDR3 loop is CASTPGDMNTGELFF. CDR3 coding DNA: TGTGCCAGCACCCCGGGGGACATGAACACCGGGGAGCTGTTTTTT.